The 12 T cell receptor beta chains below were found in one sample sequenced in a study of blood T cell repertoires in COVID-19. Data came from immunoSEQ multiplex PCR; TCRdb stores just in-frame clones and leaves some out. The sample shows 300,000 to 450,000 clones, 75% to 90% of them seen only once. Sequencing was done on a sample of peripheral blood. These receptors all stem from a woman under 30 with acute or convalescent COVID-19.

CDR3 residues: CASSFWAQGGGELFF. The DNA for the CDR3 is TGTGCCAGCAGTTTTTGGGCACAGGGGGGCGGGGAGCTGTTTTTT. V is TRBV27 and J is TRBJ2-2, with TRBD1 matching 8 bases. The CDR3 is 15 amino acids. Germline V gene sequence: CDR1 MNHEY, CDR2 SMNVEV (reference sequence). Germline trimming cut 3 bases from V and 7 bases from J; bases unmatched to any gene: 7.

The chain has TRBV10-3 and TRBJ1-1; TRBD1 might be the D (6 bases). The CDR3 length is 17 residues. V dropped 7 bases and J dropped 5 bases, with 26 bases sitting between them. The germline gives CDR1 ENHRY, CDR2 SYGVKD. The CDR3 nucleotides read TGTGCCATCAATTCCTCACCGGGACATAAAACGGGAACTGAAGCTTTCTTT. Translation: CAINSSPGHKTGTEAFF.

In nucleotides, the CDR3 is TGTGCCTGGAGTACCCAATCAGGGGGAACTAATGAAAAACTGTTTTTT. Its protein product is CAWSTQSGGTNEKLFF. This chain joins TRBV30 and TRBJ1-4; TRBD1 matches at 7 bases. V shed 2 bases, J shed 1 base, and the junction held 7 bases outside the gene matches. Looked up from germline, CDR1 is GTSNPN and CDR2 is SVGIG (reference sequence). CDR3 length equals 16 residues.

This clone has a handful of counts. The chain links TRBV7-2 to TRBJ1-1, with D tentatively TRBD1 (6 bases). The V end was cut by 0 bases, the J end by 5 bases, with 13 bases between. Germline-derived CDR1 and CDR2 are SGHTA and FQGNSA. The CDR3 totals 15 residues. CDR3 sequence reads: CASSLAFTGRTEAFF. The CDR3 region has the DNA TGTGCCAGCAGCTTAGCGTTTACAGGGAGAACTGAAGCTTTCTTT.

A single count supports this clone. V is TRBV5-1 and J is TRBJ1-3; D gene ambiguous. Trimming took 4 bases from V and 0 from J, leaving 14 bases between them. CDR3 length: 16 residues. CDR1 SGHRS and CDR2 YFSETQ come from the germline V gene. Written as DNA, the CDR3 is TGCGCCAGCAGCCCCTCGGGTCCGAACTCTGGAAACACCATATATTTT. Translating gives CASSPSGPNSGNTIYF. The whole variable domain, remainder taken from reference TRBV5-1 and TRBJ1-3, is KAGVTQTPRYLIKTRGQQVTLSCSPISGHRSVSWYQQTPGQGLQFLFEYFSETQRNKGNFPGRFSGRQFSNSRSEMNVSTLELGDSALYLCASSPSGPNSGNTIYFGEGSWLTVV.

This chain connects TRBV6-1 to TRBJ2-7, with 7 bases matching TRBD1. Germline V lookup: CDR1 MNHNS, CDR2 SASEGT. The CDR3 covers 17 residues. V gave up 4 bases and J gave up 7 bases; unmatched junction bases: 19. DNA of the CDR3: TGTGCCAGCAGTGTCCCGTATCCGGGACAGAGGAAGGTAGAGCAGTACTTC. Translated, it gives CASSVPYPGQRKVEQYF.

The CDR3 DNA sequence: TGTGCCAGCAGCTTGATCTTCAGCTCCTACAATGAGCAGTTCTTC. It encodes CASSLIFSSYNEQFF. This chain connects TRBV7-3 to TRBJ2-1, with D unresolved. CDR1 and CDR2 (germline): SGHTA, FQGTGA. With 3 bases removed from V and 0 bases from J, the gap between germline ends came to 9 bases. This CDR3 has 15 amino acids.

This rearrangement joins TRBV7-9 to TRBJ1-1; TRBD1 aligns across 9 bases. The CDR3 sequence is 13 residues long. Losses at the gene ends were 4 bases for V and 5 bases for J; bases not matched to a gene: 2. Looked up from germline, CDR1 is SEHNR and CDR2 is FQNEAQ (reference sequence). CDR3 nucleotides: TGTGCCAGCAGCTCCGGGACAGGGACTGAAGCTTTCTTT. This codes for CASSSGTGTEAFF.

Details on this clone: This CDR3 is also generated by other DNA sequences in the sample. The V and J genes are TRBV18 and TRBJ2-5, with a tentative D call TRBD2 (6 bases). Germline CDR1 and CDR2: KGHSH and LQKENI. V shed 6 bases and J shed 5 bases, with 16 bases lying between them. The length of the CDR3 is 14 residues. The CDR3 region is CASSPGTGVETQYF. CDR3 DNA sequence: TGTGCCAGCTCGCCCGGGACGGGGGTGGAGACCCAGTACTTC.

This sequence joins TRBV2 and TRBJ2-3; perhaps TRBD1 as D (6 bases). The CDR3 spans 14 residues. Germline V gene data show CDR1 as SNHLY and CDR2 as FYNNEI. Trimming removed 6 bases at V and 1 base at J, with 11 bases between. The CDR3 sequence: CASSPEGGTDTQYF. Written as DNA, the CDR3 is TGTGCCAGCAGCCCCGAGGGGGGCACAGATACGCAGTATTTT.

This clone has more than one count but fewer than ten. V gene TRBV12-3 or TRBV12-4 combines with J gene TRBJ1-1, with 7 bases aligning to TRBD1. This CDR3 is 13 amino acids long. Trimming took 2 bases from V and 8 from J; bases not matched to a gene: 5. CDR3 in amino acids: CASSLTTGLEAFF. For the CDR3, the DNA is TGTGCCAGCAGTTTAACGACAGGGTTGGAAGCTTTCTTT.

The chain combines TRBV30 with TRBJ2-1; the match to TRBD1 covers 9 bases. With 2 bases clipped from V and 8 bases from J, the junction kept 16 bases outside the gene matches. This CDR3 has 17 residues. From germline, CDR1 is GTSNPN and CDR2 SVGIG (reference sequence). The CDR3 region has the DNA TGTGCCTGGAGTCCCCGGCTAGGGACAGGGAATGACTATGAGCAGTTCTTC. It encodes CAWSPRLGTGNDYEQFF.